This section outlines one TCR beta chain sequence together with its context. The antigen remains undetermined. Per the germline V gene, CDR1 is SEHNR and CDR2 is FQNEAQ (reference sequence). The CDR3 loop spans 15 amino acids. With 4 bases removed from V and 0 bases from J, the gap between germline ends came to 7 bases. These data belong to a study of T cell responses to AZD1222 COVID-19 vaccine. Clones were read by immunoSEQ multiplex PCR, and TCRdb kept only the in-frame ones, dropping some. This table holds 200,000 or so clones, around 90% found once. Study results and caveats: At baseline, just a handful of AZD1222 recipients tested seropositive. Samples come after the peak T cell response, not at day 14.

The chain employs TRBV7-9 and TRBJ2-6, with a weak D call TRBD2 (5 bases). The receptor was derived from an adult in good health. The sequenced sample was peripheral blood, obtained on day 0 of AZD1222 vaccination. CDR3 in amino acids: CASSSGLSGANVLTF. The CDR3 bases are TGTGCCAGCAGCTCTGGACTCTCTGGGGCCAACGTCCTGACTTTC.